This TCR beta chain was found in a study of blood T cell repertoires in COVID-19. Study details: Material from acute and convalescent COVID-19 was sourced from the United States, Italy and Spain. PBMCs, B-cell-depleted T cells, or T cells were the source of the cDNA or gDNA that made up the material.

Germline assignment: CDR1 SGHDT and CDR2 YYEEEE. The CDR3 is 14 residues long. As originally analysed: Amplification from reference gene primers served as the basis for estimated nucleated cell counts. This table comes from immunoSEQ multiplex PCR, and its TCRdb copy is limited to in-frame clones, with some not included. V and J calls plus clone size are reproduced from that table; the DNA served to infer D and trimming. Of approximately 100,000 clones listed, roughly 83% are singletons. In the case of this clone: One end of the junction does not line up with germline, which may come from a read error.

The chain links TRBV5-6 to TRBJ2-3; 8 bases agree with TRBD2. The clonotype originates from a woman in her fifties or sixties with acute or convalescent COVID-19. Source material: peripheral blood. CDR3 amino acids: CASRFGGGRDTQYF. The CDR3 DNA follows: TGTGCCAGCCGCTTCGGGGGGGGCCGGGATACGCAGTATTTT. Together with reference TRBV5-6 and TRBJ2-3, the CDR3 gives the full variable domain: DAGVTQSPTHLIKTRGQQVTLRCSPKSGHDTVSWYQQALGQGPQFIFQYYEEEERQRGNFPDRFSGHQFPNYSSELNVNALLLGDSALYLCASRFGGGRDTQYFGPGTRLTVL.